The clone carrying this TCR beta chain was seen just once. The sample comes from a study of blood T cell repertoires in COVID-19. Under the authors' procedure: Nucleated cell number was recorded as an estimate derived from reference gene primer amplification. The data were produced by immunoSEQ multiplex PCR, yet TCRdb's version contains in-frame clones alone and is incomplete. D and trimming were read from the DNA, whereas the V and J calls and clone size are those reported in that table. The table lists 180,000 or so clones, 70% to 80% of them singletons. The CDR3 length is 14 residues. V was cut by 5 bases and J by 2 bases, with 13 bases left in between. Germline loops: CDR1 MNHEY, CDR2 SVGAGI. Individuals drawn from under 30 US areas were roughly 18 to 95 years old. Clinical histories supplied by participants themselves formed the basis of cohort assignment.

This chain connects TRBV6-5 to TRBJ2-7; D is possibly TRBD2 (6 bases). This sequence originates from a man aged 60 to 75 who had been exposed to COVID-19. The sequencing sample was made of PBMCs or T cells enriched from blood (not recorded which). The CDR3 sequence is CASSPGDGTYEQYF. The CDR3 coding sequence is TGTGCCAGCAGTCCGGGGGACGGGACCTACGAGCAGTACTTC.